Below, one TCR beta chain is given with its context. Antigen: not known. Assembly of TCR beta libraries relied on iRepertoire HTBI primers together with Arm-PCR of CDR3 regions. From the multiplex PCR reads, TCRdb called clonotypes with MiXCR, one entry per CDR3 protein. The table has around 450,000 distinct CDR3 sequences, around a fifth seen once; the top ten hold roughly 7.1%. The data stem from a study of regulatory T cells in long-lasting Graves disease. Documented time point: persistent/refractory GD, antithyroid drugs over 5 years with positive TRAb. From RNA extracted from PBMCs, the TCR library was made. CDR1 is MNHEY, CDR2 SMNVEV, per germline (reference sequence). The CDR3 loop spans 14 amino acids. Study observations and caveats: Those with persistent Graves' had less TCR diversity than newly diagnosed patients.

The TCR was taken from a female donor with Graves disease. The chain couples TRBV27 to TRBJ2-5; 15 bases line up with TRBD2. The DNA end favors TRBJ2-1, so the J call may be wrong. Sequences were derived from peripheral blood mononuclear cells (PBMCs), sampled when the disease was refractory, from a patient treated with antithyroid drugs. CDR3 sequence: CASRGLAGGNEQFF. The CDR3 DNA is TGTGCCAGCAGGGGACTAGCGGGAGGCAATGAGCAGTTCTTC.